This TCR beta chain was observed in a study of PD-1 blockade in classical Hodgkin lymphoma. The CDR3 is 15 residues long. The V gene end was trimmed by 6 bases and the J gene end by 1 base; junction bases not matched to a gene: 7. Looked up from germline, CDR1 is WSHSY and CDR2 is SAAADI. Time point meaning: newly diagnosed, previously untreated cHL patient sample. Sequenced by immunoSEQ multiplex PCR; TCRdb stores in-frame clones only, minus some. The data hold 17,000 or so clones, with roughly 87% observed a single time. A word on this clone: What it binds is unknown. This same CDR3 is encoded by further DNA sequences in the sample.

Findings of the study overall: Newly diagnosed patients were reported to exhibit reduced baseline TCR diversity relative to healthy donors. Possible causes of repertoire differences, disease activity or prior therapy, remain undefined.

The specimen was peripheral blood mononuclear cells (PBMCs). V gene TRBV10-2 combines with J gene TRBJ1-2; 8 nucleotides agree with TRBD1. The receptor was derived from a human donor with classical Hodgkin lymphoma. DNA of the CDR3: TGCGCCAGCAGGCTGACAGGGGCGTTTAACTATGGCTACACCTTC. It translates to CASRLTGAFNYGYTF.